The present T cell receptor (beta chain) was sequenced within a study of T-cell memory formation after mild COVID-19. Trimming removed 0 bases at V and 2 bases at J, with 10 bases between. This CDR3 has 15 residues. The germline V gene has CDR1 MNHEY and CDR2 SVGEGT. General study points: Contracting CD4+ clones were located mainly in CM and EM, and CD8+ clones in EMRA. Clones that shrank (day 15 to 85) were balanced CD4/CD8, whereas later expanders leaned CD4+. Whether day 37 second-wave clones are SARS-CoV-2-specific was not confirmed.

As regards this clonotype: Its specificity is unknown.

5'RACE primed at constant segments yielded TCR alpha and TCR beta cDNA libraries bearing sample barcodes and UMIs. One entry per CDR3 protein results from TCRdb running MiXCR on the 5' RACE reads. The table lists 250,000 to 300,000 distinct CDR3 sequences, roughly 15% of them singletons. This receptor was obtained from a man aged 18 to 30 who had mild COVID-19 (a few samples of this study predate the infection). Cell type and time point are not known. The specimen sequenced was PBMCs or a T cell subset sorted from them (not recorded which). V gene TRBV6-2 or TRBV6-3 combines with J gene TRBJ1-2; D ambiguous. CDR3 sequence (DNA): TGTGCCAGCAGTTACTCCGGGAGGCTGAACTATGGCTACACCTTC. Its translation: CASSYSGRLNYGYTF.